The 32 T cell receptor beta chains below were found in one sample sequenced in a study of response to subunit inactivated influenza vaccine (dated by TCRdb to 2016 to 2019). Library prep was done by RT-PCR. Instrument on record: Illumina HiSeq 2500. The public reads were run again by TCRdb, first through fastp at Q25 and then through MiXCR, and only productive beta chains were kept. Each entry merges the rows of one CDR3 protein and shows their most common DNA and genes. The sample table shows about 620,000 distinct CDR3 sequences, and about 11% are seen once. The ten most abundant clones make up 11% of the sample. The data also belong to a second study, concerning T cells expressing NK-cell markers. From the second report: TCR beta cDNA libraries were prepared using 5'RACE template switching, which introduced a universal primer site and unique molecular identifiers.

The starting material was PBMCs from blood, obtained on the day of vaccination. Every receptor here comes from a man aged 50 or older who received an inactivated influenza vaccine. Donor details come from another sample of the same person, matched by shared clones.

This clonotype was observed a handful of times. The chain links TRBV4-1 to TRBJ2-5; D might be TRBD1 (5 bases). The V gene's germline CDR1 is MGHRA and CDR2 YSYEKL. The CDR3 spans 15 residues. V was clipped by 0 bases and J by 5 bases, with 13 bases between them. CDR3 sequence: CASSQDRPGLETQYF. The CDR3 DNA sequence: TGCGCCAGCAGCCAAGATCGACCAGGGTTGGAGACCCAGTACTTC.

The chain recombines TRBV12-3 or TRBV12-4 with TRBJ2-7, with D perhaps matching TRBD2 (5 bases). The CDR3 runs to 15 residues. The V end lost 0 bases, the J end lost 5 bases, and 14 bases lay between the germline ends. CDR3 DNA: TGTGCCAGCAGTTTAGCCGGCACGGAGGTGGACGAGCAGTACTTC. Its translation: CASSLAGTEVDEQYF.

This clonotype was counted at least ten times. This rearrangement joins TRBV9 to TRBJ2-1, with a tentative D call TRBD2 (6 bases). Trimming took 0 bases from V and 4 from J, leaving 14 bases between them. Germline loops: CDR1 SGDLS, CDR2 YYNGEE. CDR3 length: 16 amino acids. The CDR3 loop is CASSVGSSGLYNEQFF. In DNA form, the CDR3 reads TGTGCCAGCAGCGTAGGATCAAGCGGGCTTTACAATGAGCAGTTCTTC. The full variable domain, with the rest looked up from reference TRBV9 and TRBJ2-1, is DSGVTQTPKHLITATGQRVTLRCSPRSGDLSVYWYQQSLDQGLQFLIQYYNGEERAKGNILERFSAQQFPDLHSELNLSSLELGDSALYFCASSVGSSGLYNEQFFGPGTRLTVL.

This clonotype appeared a few times. The chain is built from TRBV18 and TRBJ2-7; possible D gene TRBD1, 6 bases. Germline-derived CDR1 and CDR2 are KGHSH and LQKENI. V lost 3 bases and J lost 6, with 12 bases in between. This CDR3 region has 13 residues. CDR3 bases: TGTGCCAGCTCACCTTCGACAGGAACCGAGCAGTACTTC. Protein product: CASSPSTGTEQYF. The full variable domain, its missing parts supplied by reference TRBV18 and TRBJ2-7, is NAGVMQNPRHLVRRRGQEARLRCSPMKGHSHVYWYRQLPEEGLKFMVYLQKENIIDESGMPKERFSAEFPKEGPSILRIQQVVRGDSAAYFCASSPSTGTEQYFGPGTRLTVT.

The CDR3 loop reads CASSPPVAGGRDTQYF. The CDR3 bases are TGTGCCAGCTCACCACCCGTGGCGGGAGGCAGAGATACGCAGTATTTT. The chain combines TRBV18 with TRBJ2-3, with TRBD2 identical over 8 bases. Looked up from germline, CDR1 is KGHSH and CDR2 is LQKENI. Unmatched junction bases numbered 7, after V lost 0 bases and J lost 5 bases. This CDR3 is built from 16 residues.

The sample holds many counts of this clonotype. The genes are TRBV28 and TRBJ1-5; TRBD1 matches 8 bases. The CDR3 runs 16 residues. Germline CDR1 reads MDHEN; CDR2 reads SYDVKM. After removal of 7 bases from V and 7 bases from J, the junction contained 15 bases not matched to a gene. In DNA, the CDR3 is TGTGCCAGCAATACCGGACAGGGTCAAGGCGGACAGCCCCAGCATTTT. It is translated as CASNTGQGQGGQPQHF.

This clonotype was counted many times. The gene calls are TRBV12-3 or TRBV12-4 and TRBJ2-5, with TRBD1 as a possible D gene (6 bases). Trimming removed 6 bases at V and 4 bases at J, with 12 bases between. The CDR3 totals 13 residues. Written as DNA, the CDR3 is TGTGCCAGCAGCATGGACAGATCAGAGACCCAGTACTTC. Its protein product is CASSMDRSETQYF.

The sample holds a few counts of this clonotype. The chain has TRBV20-1 and TRBJ2-4; D uncertain. There are 14 residues in the CDR3. Trimming pared 2 bases from V and 3 bases from J, leaving 11 bases between. Germline V gives CDR1 DFQATT, CDR2 SNEGSKA (reference sequence). CDR3 sequence: CSARSWLDKNIQYF. CDR3 bases: TGCAGTGCTAGATCCTGGCTAGACAAAAACATTCAGTACTTC.

This clonotype was picked up a small number of times. The gene calls are TRBV20-1 and TRBJ1-5; D uncertain. The CDR3 covers 15 residues. In germline, CDR1 is DFQATT, CDR2 SNEGSKA (reference sequence). V was clipped by 5 bases and J by 7 bases, with 21 bases between them. This CDR3 is CSAWTPTGRNQPQHF. DNA for the CDR3: TGCAGTGCTTGGACGCCCACCGGGAGAAACCAGCCCCAGCATTTT.

This clonotype occurred a few times. This rearrangement joins TRBV29-1 to TRBJ2-5; tentatively, D is TRBD2 (5 bases). Germline CDR1 SQVTM, CDR2 ANQGSEA. The V end was cut by 6 bases, the J end by 0 bases, with 14 bases between. The CDR3 has 14 amino acids. CDR3 DNA sequence: TGCAGCGTGACCTCTTCTAGCAACCAAGAGACCCAGTACTTC. Amino acid sequence: CSVTSSSNQETQYF. Drawing the rest from reference TRBV29-1 and TRBJ2-5, the complete variable domain is SAVISQKPSRDICQRGTSLTIQCQVDSQVTMMFWYRQQPGQSLTLIATANQGSEATYESGFVIDKFPISRPNLTFSTLTVSNMSPEDSSIYLCSVTSSSNQETQYFGPGTRLLVL.

This clonotype was seen a few times. The chain is built from TRBV7-6 and TRBJ2-3; D is uncertain. The CDR3 runs 18 residues. V lost 2 bases, J lost 0 bases, and 18 bases lay in between. Germline V lookup: CDR1 SGHVS, CDR2 FNYEAQ. Here the CDR3 DNA reads TGTGCCAGCAGCTTACGGCCGAGCAGGCCTCTCAGCACAGATACGCAGTATTTT. The encoded protein is CASSLRPSRPLSTDTQYF.

In its sample, this clonotype was seen many times. The V call is TRBV29-1, the J call TRBJ2-1, with 11 bases aligning to TRBD2. CDR3 length: 16 residues. With V trimmed by 5 bases and J by 7 bases, 13 bases remained unmatched. The germline gives CDR1 SQVTM, CDR2 ANQGSEA. The CDR3 loop is CSVKPRSGGARNEQFF. In DNA form, the CDR3 reads TGCAGCGTTAAACCCCGTAGCGGGGGGGCGAGGAATGAGCAGTTCTTC.

This clonotype was seen ten or more times. The junction differs from germline at one of its ends, possibly a read error. The rearrangement joins TRBV12-3 or TRBV12-4 to TRBJ2-7, with D perhaps given as TRBD1 or TRBD2 (6 bases each). The CDR3 length is 14 residues. CDR3 protein: CARSYRGHSYEQYF. In DNA form, the CDR3 reads TGTGCCAGGAGTTATCGGGGGCACTCCTACGAGCAGTACTTC.

Ten or more counts support this clonotype. V usage is TRBV12-3 or TRBV12-4 and J usage is TRBJ1-5; D is uncertain. Trimming pared 0 bases from V and 5 bases from J, leaving 5 bases between. The CDR3 extends over 13 amino acids. CDR3 sequence reads: CASSLALYQPQHF. The CDR3 coding sequence is TGTGCCAGCAGTTTAGCTTTATATCAGCCCCAGCATTTT.

At least ten counts were recorded for this clonotype. The chain combines TRBV5-1 with TRBJ2-3, with D possibly TRBD2 on 5 matching bases. The CDR3 has 15 amino acids. Germline V CDR1 and CDR2: SGHRS, YFSETQ. Deletions cut 5 bases from V and 6 bases from J, with 19 bases between. CDR3 sequence (DNA): TGCGCCAGCAGGAGTGGGAGAATGGTCCCCGATACGCAGTATTTT. Translating gives CASRSGRMVPDTQYF.

The table lists this clonotype with a few counts. V gene TRBV7-2 combines with J gene TRBJ2-1, with D hard to call. CDR1 SGHTA and CDR2 FQGNSA come from the germline V gene. CDR3 length: 16 residues. The V and J ends lost 0 bases and 5 bases respectively, with 14 bases between them. The CDR3 nucleotides are TGTGCCAGCAGCTTAGCCCCCTTCGCGCCCAACAATGAGCAGTTCTTC. Its protein is CASSLAPFAPNNEQFF.

With regard to this clonotype: One junction end disagrees with the germline gene, perhaps due to a read error. The rearrangement links TRBV3-1 to TRBJ2-7; D not certain. Per the germline V gene, CDR1 is LGHDT and CDR2 is YNNKEL (reference sequence). The CDR3 sequence is 12 residues long. The CDR3 DNA sequence: TGTGCCAGCAGCCAGGCCTCCTCCGAGCAGTACTTC. Its translation is CASSQASSEQYF.

This clonotype has a count of ten or more. The chain carries TRBV12-3 or TRBV12-4 and TRBJ1-3; the D gene is possibly TRBD1 (6 bases). The V end lost 3 bases, the J end lost 0 bases, and 12 bases lay between the germline ends. CDR3 length equals 16 residues. The CDR3, as DNA: TGTGCCAGCAGTTTCGATGGGGGCGGCTCTGGAAACACCATATATTTT. This codes for CASSFDGGGSGNTIYF.

V gene TRBV29-1 combines with J gene TRBJ2-7; 9 bases fit TRBD2. With 4 bases clipped from V and 4 bases from J, the junction kept 20 bases outside the gene matches. CDR1 is SQVTM and CDR2 is ANQGSEA in the germline V gene. This CDR3 is built from 18 residues. CDR3 sequence reads: CSVAPGVAGVGVSYEQYF. CDR3 DNA: TGCAGCGTTGCCCCGGGAGTAGCGGGAGTGGGGGTGTCTTACGAGCAGTACTTC.

This clonotype was observed a handful of times. The chain combines TRBV20-1 with TRBJ2-4; 8 bases fit TRBD2. The J segment lost 1 base and the V segment lost 4 bases, leaving 9 bases of the junction unmatched. CDR3 size: 16 residues. The germline V gene has CDR1 DFQATT and CDR2 SNEGSKA (reference sequence). This CDR3 is CSATPGGVRAKNIQYF. The CDR3 bases are TGCAGTGCTACCCCGGGGGGGGTTCGGGCCAAAAACATTCAGTACTTC.

The sample holds a few counts of this clonotype. The rearrangement joins TRBV7-9 to TRBJ1-2; TRBD1 is a possible D gene (5 bases). The CDR3 loop spans 15 amino acids. The germline V gene has CDR1 SEHNR and CDR2 FQNEAQ (reference sequence). Trimming stripped 3 bases from V and 8 bases from J, with 19 bases between. CDR3 region: CASSFLAGTAGGYTF. The CDR3, as DNA: TGTGCCAGCAGCTTCTTAGCAGGGACGGCCGGGGGCTACACCTTC.

There are a few counts of this clonotype. The genes are TRBV11-2 and TRBJ2-4, with D tentatively TRBD1 (6 bases). Germline CDR1 reads SGHAT; CDR2 reads FQNNGV. The CDR3 has 16 amino acids. Trimming took off 5 bases at V and 8 bases at J, with 22 bases between the two ends. CDR3 residues: CASSDLITGYRHIQYF. The CDR3 coding sequence is TGTGCCAGCAGCGATCTTATAACAGGGTATCGACACATTCAGTACTTC.

The rearrangement uses TRBV6-2 or TRBV6-3 and TRBJ2-5; possibly TRBD2 for D (5 bases). V was pared by 4 bases and J by 5 bases, with 17 bases between. This CDR3 is built from 15 residues. CDR1 is MNHEY, CDR2 SVGEGT, per germline. CDR3 sequence: CASSSSGMIRETQYF. CDR3 nucleotide sequence: TGTGCCAGCAGTTCCTCCGGGATGATCCGTGAGACCCAGTACTTC.

The chain couples TRBV6-2 or TRBV6-3 to TRBJ2-7, with D possibly matching TRBD1 (6 bases). The CDR3 is 15 amino acids. Germline CDR1 MNHEY, CDR2 SVGEGT. Between the trimmed V and J ends, which lost 4 bases and 0 bases, there was a span of 13 bases. The CDR3 DNA follows: TGTGCCAGCAGTTCGTCAGACAGGAGCTCCTACGAGCAGTACTTC. This sequence encodes CASSSSDRSSYEQYF.

About this clonotype: Sequence at one end of the junction differs from germline and may be a read error. The chain is built from TRBV2 and TRBJ2-5; TRBD2 agrees at 8 bases. Per the germline V gene, CDR1 is SNHLY and CDR2 is FYNNEI. The CDR3 contains 18 residues. CDR3 protein: CTSSLARASGSTKETQYF. CDR3 nucleotide sequence: TGTACCAGCAGTTTAGCGCGTGCTAGCGGGTCGACAAAAGAGACCCAGTACTTC.

This clonotype was seen only a few times. This chain links TRBV6-1 with TRBJ2-2; D is possibly TRBD2 (6 bases). There are 16 residues in the CDR3. Germline values: CDR1 MNHNS, CDR2 SASEGT. The V gene lost 5 bases and the J gene lost 7 bases, with 20 bases spanning the gap. CDR3 region: CASSRRRVEGGGELFF. The DNA of the CDR3 is TGTGCCAGCAGTCGGCGCAGGGTCGAGGGAGGCGGGGAGCTGTTTTTT.

V gene TRBV20-1 combines with J gene TRBJ2-5; TRBD2 matches at 8 bases. V dropped 6 bases and J dropped 5; count of bases not matched to a gene: 11. Germline V gives CDR1 DFQATT, CDR2 SNEGSKA (reference sequence). The CDR3 length is 14 residues. CDR3 protein: CSANLAGRPETQYF. The CDR3 nucleotides are TGCAGTGCGAATCTAGCGGGTCGCCCGGAGACCCAGTACTTC.

Only a few counts were recorded for this clonotype. This chain connects TRBV20-1 to TRBJ2-3, with a weak D call TRBD2 (7 bases). There are 13 residues in the CDR3. The germline V gene has CDR1 DFQATT and CDR2 SNEGSKA (reference sequence). V lost 6 bases, J lost 5 bases, and 15 bases lay in between. The CDR3 coding sequence is TGCAGTGCCCGGGGGGCCGCTGGAGATACGCAGTATTTT. It translates to CSARGAAGDTQYF.

This chain links TRBV12-3 or TRBV12-4 with TRBJ2-3; 8 nucleotides align to TRBD2. The CDR3 has 15 residues. V was pared by 5 bases and J by 2 bases, with 6 bases of the junction left unmatched. CDR3 bases: TGTGCCAGCAGTCCCCGGACTAGCTTCACAGATACGCAGTATTTT. It codes for CASSPRTSFTDTQYF.

The rearrangement joins TRBV14 to TRBJ1-2; TRBD1 might be the D (5 bases). The CDR3 contains 14 residues. The V end lost 0 bases, the J end lost 8 bases, and 13 bases lay between the germline ends. Per germline, CDR1 SGHDN and CDR2 FVKESK. The CDR3 sequence: CASSQDAGHRGYTF. CDR3 in DNA: TGTGCCAGCAGCCAAGATGCCGGACACCGAGGCTACACCTTC. The whole variable domain, filled in from reference TRBV14 and TRBJ1-2, reads EAGVTQFPSHSVIEKGQTVTLRCDPISGHDNLYWYRRVMGKEIKFLLHFVKESKQDESGMPNNRFLAERTGGTYSTLKVQPAELEDSGVYFCASSQDAGHRGYTFGSGTRLTVV.

This clonotype was detected ten times or more. This rearrangement joins TRBV12-3 or TRBV12-4 to TRBJ1-1, with unresolved D. The length of the CDR3 is 16 residues. V was clipped by 6 bases and J by 2 bases, with 19 bases between them. The CDR3 sequence is CASSDPGGFTNTEAFF. In nucleotides, the CDR3 is TGTGCCAGCAGCGATCCCGGCGGGTTCACAAACACTGAAGCTTTCTTT.

The chain uses TRBV19 and TRBJ1-1, with 12 bases that match TRBD1. The CDR3 has 18 amino acids. J was trimmed by 5 bases and V by 0 bases; bases with no gene match: 10. Germline lookup yields CDR1 LNHDA and CDR2 SQIVND (reference sequence). Here the CDR3 reads CASSIEKTGTGGRTEAFF. The CDR3, as DNA: TGTGCCAGTAGTATAGAAAAAACGGGGACAGGGGGCAGGACTGAAGCTTTCTTT.